This T cell receptor (beta chain) was found in a study of blood T cell repertoires in COVID-19. Study details: The United States, Italy and Spain supplied acute and convalescent COVID-19 samples. Sources were T cells, B-cell-depleted T cells, or PBMCs; the material itself was cDNA or gDNA.

In the authors' workflow: Amplification of reference gene primers provided the estimated nucleated cell counts. Sequencing used immunoSEQ multiplex PCR; TCRdb keeps in-frame clones, though not all of them. V, J and clone size were drawn from that table, and D and trimming were deduced from the DNA. The sample holds a few hundred thousand clones; about 88% are singletons and the top ten take 3.6%. Germline V gene lookup returns CDR1 LGHNA and CDR2 YNFKEQ. V lost 0 bases and J lost 0; bases outside the gene matches: 1. This CDR3 has 18 residues. The TCR sequence derives from a man aged 18 to 30 with active or convalescent COVID-19. The sequencing input was peripheral blood. The rearrangement joins TRBV4-2 to TRBJ2-2; 13 positions agree with TRBD2. The CDR3 sequence is CASSQEGLAGANTGELFF. As DNA, the CDR3 is TGTGCCAGCAGCCAAGAAGGACTAGCGGGGGCGAACACCGGGGAGCTGTTTTTT.